This T cell receptor beta chain was identified in a study of cytotoxic CD8 clonotypes in ibrutinib-treated CLL. Study-level background: For this cohort, patients were ten to twelve relapsed/refractory and 15 treatment-naive, while 17 were IGHV unmutated. Each sample contained, on average, approximately 230,000 productive templates and 75,000 to 100,000 productive rearrangements.

Clones were read by immunoSEQ multiplex PCR, and TCRdb kept only the in-frame ones, dropping some. The table shows 95,000 to 100,000 clones, with 78% occurring only once. CDR1 and CDR2 (germline): MNHEY, SVGAGI. The length of the CDR3 is 14 residues. V lost 5 bases, J lost 5 bases, and 13 bases lay in between. The TCR was taken from a human donor with chronic lymphocytic leukemia. V gene TRBV6-5 combines with J gene TRBJ2-4, with D maybe TRBD2 (6 bases). Here the sequenced sample was PBMCs, taken after 12 months of ibrutinib treatment. The CDR3 coding sequence is TGTGCCAGCAGTGGCCCGGGACTGGAAAACATTCAGTACTTC. It translates to CASSGPGLENIQYF.